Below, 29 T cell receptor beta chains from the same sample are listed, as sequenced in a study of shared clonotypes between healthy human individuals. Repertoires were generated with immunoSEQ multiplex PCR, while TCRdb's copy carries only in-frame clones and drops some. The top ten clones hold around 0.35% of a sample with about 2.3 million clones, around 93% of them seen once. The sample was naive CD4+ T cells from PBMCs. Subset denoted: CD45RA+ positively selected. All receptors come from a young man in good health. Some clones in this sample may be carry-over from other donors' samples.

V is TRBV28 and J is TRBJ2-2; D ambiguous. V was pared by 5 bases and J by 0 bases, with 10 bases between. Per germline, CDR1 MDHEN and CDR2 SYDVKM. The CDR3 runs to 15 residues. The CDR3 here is CASSVRSANTGELFF. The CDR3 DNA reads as TGTGCCAGCAGTGTCCGGTCCGCGAACACCGGGGAGCTGTTTTTT.

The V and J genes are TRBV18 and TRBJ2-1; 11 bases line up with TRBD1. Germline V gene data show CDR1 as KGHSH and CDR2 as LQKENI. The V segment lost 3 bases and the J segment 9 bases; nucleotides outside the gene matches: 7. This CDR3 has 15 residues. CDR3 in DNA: TGTGCCAGCTCACCCCCGGGACAGGGGGTTCTTGAGCAGTTCTTC. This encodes CASSPPGQGVLEQFF.

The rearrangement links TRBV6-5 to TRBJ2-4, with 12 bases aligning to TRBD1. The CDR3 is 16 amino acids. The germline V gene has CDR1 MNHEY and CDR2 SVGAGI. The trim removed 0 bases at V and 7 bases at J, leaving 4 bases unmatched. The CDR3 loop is CASSYSGTGGHNIQYF. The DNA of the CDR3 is TGTGCCAGCAGTTACTCTGGGACAGGGGGCCACAACATTCAGTACTTC.

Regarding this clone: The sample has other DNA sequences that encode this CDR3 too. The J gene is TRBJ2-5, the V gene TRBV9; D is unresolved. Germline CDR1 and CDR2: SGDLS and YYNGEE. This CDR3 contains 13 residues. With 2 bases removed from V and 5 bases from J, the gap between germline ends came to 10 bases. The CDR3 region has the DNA TGTGCCAGCAGCGTTGGGCCCGGGGAGACCCAGTACTTC. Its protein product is CASSVGPGETQYF.

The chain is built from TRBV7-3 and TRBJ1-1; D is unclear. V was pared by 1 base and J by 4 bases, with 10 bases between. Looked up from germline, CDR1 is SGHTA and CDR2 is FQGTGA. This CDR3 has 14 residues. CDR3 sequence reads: CASSLSGIGTEAFF. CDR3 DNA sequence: TGTGCCAGCAGCTTAAGCGGTATCGGCACTGAAGCTTTCTTT.

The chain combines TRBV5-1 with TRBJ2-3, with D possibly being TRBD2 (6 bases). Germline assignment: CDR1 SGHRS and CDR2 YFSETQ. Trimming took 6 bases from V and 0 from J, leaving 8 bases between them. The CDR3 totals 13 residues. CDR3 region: CASNSGSTDTQYF. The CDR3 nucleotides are TGCGCCAGCAATAGCGGCAGCACAGATACGCAGTATTTT.

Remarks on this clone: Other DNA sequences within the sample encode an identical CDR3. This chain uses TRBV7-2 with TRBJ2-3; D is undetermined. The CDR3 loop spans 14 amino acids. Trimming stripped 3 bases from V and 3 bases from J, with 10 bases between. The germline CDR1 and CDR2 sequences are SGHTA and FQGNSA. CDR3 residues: CASSLLGGTDTQYF. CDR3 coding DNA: TGTGCCAGCAGCTTGCTCGGTGGGACAGATACGCAGTATTTT.

CDR3 in amino acids: CASSPSEGEQFF. The DNA of the CDR3 is TGTGCCAGCAGCCCTAGTGAGGGTGAGCAGTTCTTC. The rearrangement joins TRBV7-3 to TRBJ2-1; possible D gene TRBD2, 5 bases. V was clipped by 5 bases and J by 9 bases, with 11 bases between them. CDR1 and CDR2 (germline): SGHTA, FQGTGA. There are 12 residues in the CDR3. The full variable domain, rest sourced from reference TRBV7-3 and TRBJ2-1, is GAGVSQTPSNKVTEKGKYVELRCDPISGHTALYWYRQSLGQGPEFLIYFQGTGAADDSGLPNDRFFAVRPEGSVSTLKIQRTERGDSAVYLCASSPSEGEQFFGPGTRLTVL.

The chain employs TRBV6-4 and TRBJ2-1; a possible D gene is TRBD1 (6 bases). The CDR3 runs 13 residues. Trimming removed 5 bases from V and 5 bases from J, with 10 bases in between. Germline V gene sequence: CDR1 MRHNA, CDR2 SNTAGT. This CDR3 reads CASSPHRDNEQFF. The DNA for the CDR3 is TGTGCCAGCAGTCCCCACAGGGACAATGAGCAGTTCTTC.

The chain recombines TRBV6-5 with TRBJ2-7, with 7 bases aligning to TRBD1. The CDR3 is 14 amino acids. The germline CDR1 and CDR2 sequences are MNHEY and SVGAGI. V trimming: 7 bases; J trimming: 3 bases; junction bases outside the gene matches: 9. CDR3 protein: CASIVGGLNYEQYF. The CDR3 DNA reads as TGTGCCAGCATCGTAGGGGGCCTTAACTACGAGCAGTACTTC.

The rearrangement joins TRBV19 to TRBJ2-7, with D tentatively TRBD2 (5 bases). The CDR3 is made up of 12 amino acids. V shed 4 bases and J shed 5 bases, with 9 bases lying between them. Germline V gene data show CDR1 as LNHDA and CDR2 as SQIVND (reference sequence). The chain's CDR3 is CASSKVGDEQYF. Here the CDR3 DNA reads TGTGCCAGTAGTAAGGTCGGGGACGAGCAGTACTTC.

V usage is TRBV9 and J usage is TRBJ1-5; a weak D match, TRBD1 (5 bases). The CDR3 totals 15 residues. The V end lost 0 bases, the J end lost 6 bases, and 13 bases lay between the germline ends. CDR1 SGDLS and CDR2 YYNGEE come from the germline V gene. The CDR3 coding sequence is TGTGCCAGCAGCGTAGCTCCACATAGGGGTCAGCCCCAGCATTTT. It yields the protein CASSVAPHRGQPQHF.

CDR3 in amino acids: CASSPEGTEKLFF. CDR3 in DNA: TGTGCCAGCTCACCGGAAGGTACTGAAAAACTGTTTTTT. V gene TRBV18 combines with J gene TRBJ1-4; D not certain. The germline V gene has CDR1 KGHSH and CDR2 LQKENI. The CDR3 loop spans 13 amino acids. The V gene lost 3 bases and the J gene lost 7 bases, with 9 bases spanning the gap. The full variable domain, with the rest looked up from reference TRBV18 and TRBJ1-4, is NAGVMQNPRHLVRRRGQEARLRCSPMKGHSHVYWYRQLPEEGLKFMVYLQKENIIDESGMPKERFSAEFPKEGPSILRIQQVVRGDSAAYFCASSPEGTEKLFFGSGTQLSVL.

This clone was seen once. The CDR3 spells CASGIGLPFDEQYF. The CDR3 region has the DNA TGCGCCAGCGGGATAGGTCTTCCTTTCGACGAGCAGTACTTC. The rearrangement joins TRBV5-1 to TRBJ2-7; unclear D gene. This CDR3 is built from 14 residues. Looked up from germline, CDR1 is SGHRS and CDR2 is YFSETQ. Trimming cost V 7 bases and J 5 bases, with 19 bases left between them.

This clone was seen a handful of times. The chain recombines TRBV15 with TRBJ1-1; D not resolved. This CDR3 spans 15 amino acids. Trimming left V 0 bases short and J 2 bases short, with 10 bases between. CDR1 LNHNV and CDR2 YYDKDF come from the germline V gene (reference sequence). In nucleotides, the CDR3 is TGTGCCACCAGCAGAGATTCGGTGGGAAACACTGAAGCTTTCTTT. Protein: CATSRDSVGNTEAFF.

In DNA, the CDR3 is TGCGCCAGCAGCTTGAATAGCAACAAAAACAATGAGCAGTTCTTC. This gives the protein CASSLNSNKNNEQFF. The chain recombines TRBV5-1 with TRBJ2-1; D is uncertain. V was pared by 1 base and J by 5 bases, with 13 bases between. CDR1 is SGHRS and CDR2 is YFSETQ in the germline V gene. The CDR3 sequence is 15 residues long.

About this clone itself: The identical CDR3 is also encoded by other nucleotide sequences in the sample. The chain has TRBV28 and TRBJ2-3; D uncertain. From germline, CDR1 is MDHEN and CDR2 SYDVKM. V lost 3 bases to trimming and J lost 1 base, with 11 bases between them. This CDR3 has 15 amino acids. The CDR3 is CASSFPASGTDTQYF. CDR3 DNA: TGTGCCAGCAGTTTCCCAGCCTCGGGCACAGATACGCAGTATTTT.

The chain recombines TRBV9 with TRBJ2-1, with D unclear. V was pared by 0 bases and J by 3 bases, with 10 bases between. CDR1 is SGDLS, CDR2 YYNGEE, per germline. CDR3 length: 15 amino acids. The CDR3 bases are TGTGCCAGCAGCGTAGGCCAGCCGGTCTACAATGAGCAGTTCTTC. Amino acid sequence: CASSVGQPVYNEQFF.

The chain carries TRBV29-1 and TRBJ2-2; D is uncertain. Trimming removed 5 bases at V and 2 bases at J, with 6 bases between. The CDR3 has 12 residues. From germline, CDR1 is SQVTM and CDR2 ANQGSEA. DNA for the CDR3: TGCAGCGTTTACTCTAACACCGGGGAGCTGTTTTTT. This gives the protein CSVYSNTGELFF.

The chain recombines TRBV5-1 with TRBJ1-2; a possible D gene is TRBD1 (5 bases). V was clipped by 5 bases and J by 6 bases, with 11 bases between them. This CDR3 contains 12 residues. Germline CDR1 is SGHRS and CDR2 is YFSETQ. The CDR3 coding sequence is TGCGCCAGCAGAGAAGGAGGGGATGGCTACACCTTC. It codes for CASREGGDGYTF.

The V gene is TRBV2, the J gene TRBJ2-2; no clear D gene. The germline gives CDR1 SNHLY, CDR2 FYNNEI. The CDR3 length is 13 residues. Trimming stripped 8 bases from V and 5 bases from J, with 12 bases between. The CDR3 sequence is CASRQRVTGELFF. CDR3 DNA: TGTGCCAGCCGCCAAAGGGTTACCGGGGAGCTGTTTTTT.

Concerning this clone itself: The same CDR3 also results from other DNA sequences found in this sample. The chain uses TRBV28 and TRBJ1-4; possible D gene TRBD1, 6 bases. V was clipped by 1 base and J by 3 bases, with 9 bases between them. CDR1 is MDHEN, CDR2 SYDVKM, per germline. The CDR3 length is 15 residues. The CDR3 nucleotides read TGTGCCAGCAGTTTATCAGGGGCGGCTAATGAAAAACTGTTTTTT. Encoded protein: CASSLSGAANEKLFF.

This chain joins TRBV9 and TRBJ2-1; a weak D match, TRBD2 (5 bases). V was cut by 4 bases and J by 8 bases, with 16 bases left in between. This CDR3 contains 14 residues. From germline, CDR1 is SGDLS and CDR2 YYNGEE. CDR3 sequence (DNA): TGTGCCAGCAGCCCTTCGGGATTCGACGATGAGCAGTTCTTC. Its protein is CASSPSGFDDEQFF.

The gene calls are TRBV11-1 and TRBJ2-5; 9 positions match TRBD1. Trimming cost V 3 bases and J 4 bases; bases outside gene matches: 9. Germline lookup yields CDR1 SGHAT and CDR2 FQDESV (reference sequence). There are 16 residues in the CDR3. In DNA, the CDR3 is TGTGCCAGCAGCTTGGGACAGGGAATAATTCGAGAGACCCAGTACTTC. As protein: CASSLGQGIIRETQYF.

For the CDR3, the DNA is TGCGCCAGCAGCTTGGGCCCTACAGGAACAGATACGCAGTATTTT. It specifies CASSLGPTGTDTQYF. This sequence joins TRBV5-1 and TRBJ2-3; maybe TRBD1 (5 bases). V was clipped by 0 bases and J by 3 bases, with 11 bases between them. Per the germline V gene, CDR1 is SGHRS and CDR2 is YFSETQ. The CDR3 contains 15 residues.

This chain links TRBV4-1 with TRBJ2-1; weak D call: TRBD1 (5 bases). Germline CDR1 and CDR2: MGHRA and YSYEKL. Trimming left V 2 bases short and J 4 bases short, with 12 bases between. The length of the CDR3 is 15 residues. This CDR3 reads CASSQMGRGYNEQFF. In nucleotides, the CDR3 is TGCGCCAGCAGCCAAATGGGAAGGGGTTACAATGAGCAGTTCTTC.

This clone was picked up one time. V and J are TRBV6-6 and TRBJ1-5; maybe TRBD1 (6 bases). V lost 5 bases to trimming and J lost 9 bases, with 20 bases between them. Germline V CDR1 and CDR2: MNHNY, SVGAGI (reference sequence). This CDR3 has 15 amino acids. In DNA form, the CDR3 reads TGTGCCAGCAGTCCTACGGGACACCCCTATCTGCCCCAGCATTTT. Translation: CASSPTGHPYLPQHF.

Written as DNA, the CDR3 is TGTGCCAGCAGCCCCCGTCGAGGACTTCACTACGAGCAGTACTTC. This encodes CASSPRRGLHYEQYF. The rearrangement links TRBV7-2 to TRBJ2-7, with D tentatively TRBD2 (5 bases). Germline CDR1 reads SGHTA; CDR2 reads FQGNSA. CDR3 size: 15 residues. Trimming stripped 5 bases from V and 3 bases from J, with 17 bases between. The variable domain in full, with the rest retrieved from reference TRBV7-2 and TRBJ2-7, is GAGVSQSPSNKVTEKGKDVELRCDPISGHTALYWYRQSLGQGLEFLIYFQGNSAPDKSGLPSDRFSAERTGGSVSTLTIQRTQQEDSAVYLCASSPRRGLHYEQYFGPGTRLTVT.

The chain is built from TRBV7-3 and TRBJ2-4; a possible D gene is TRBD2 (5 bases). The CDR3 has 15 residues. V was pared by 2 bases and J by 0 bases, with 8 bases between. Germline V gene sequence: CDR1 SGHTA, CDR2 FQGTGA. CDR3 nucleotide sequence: TGTGCCAGCAGCTTAGAGCGGATAGCCAAAAACATTCAGTACTTC. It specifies CASSLERIAKNIQYF.